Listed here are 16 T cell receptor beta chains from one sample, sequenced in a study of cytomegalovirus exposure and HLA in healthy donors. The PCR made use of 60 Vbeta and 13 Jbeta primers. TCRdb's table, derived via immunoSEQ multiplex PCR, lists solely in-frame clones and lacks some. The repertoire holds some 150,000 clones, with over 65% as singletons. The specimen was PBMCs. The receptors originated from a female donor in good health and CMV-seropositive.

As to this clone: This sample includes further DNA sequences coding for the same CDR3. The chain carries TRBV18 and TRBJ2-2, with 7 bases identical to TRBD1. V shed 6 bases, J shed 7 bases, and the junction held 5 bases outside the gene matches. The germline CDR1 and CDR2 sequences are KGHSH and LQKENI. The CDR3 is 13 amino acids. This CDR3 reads CASSLTGDGELFF. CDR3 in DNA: TGTGCCAGCTCTCTAACAGGGGACGGGGAGCTGTTTTTT.

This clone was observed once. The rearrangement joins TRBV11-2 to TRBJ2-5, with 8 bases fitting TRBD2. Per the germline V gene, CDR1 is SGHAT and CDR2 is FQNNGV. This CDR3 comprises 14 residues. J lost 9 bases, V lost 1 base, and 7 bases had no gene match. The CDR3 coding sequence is TGTGCCAGCAGCTTAGCGGGACTAGGGGAGGCCCAGTACTTC. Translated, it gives CASSLAGLGEAQYF.

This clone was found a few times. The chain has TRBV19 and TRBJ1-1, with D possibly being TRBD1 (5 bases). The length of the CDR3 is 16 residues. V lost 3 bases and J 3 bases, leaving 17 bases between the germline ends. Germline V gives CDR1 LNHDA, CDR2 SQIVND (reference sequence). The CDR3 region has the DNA TGTGCCAGTAGTATTTTAGTAGGGGCGGGGTACACTGAAGCTTTCTTT. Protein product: CASSILVGAGYTEAFF. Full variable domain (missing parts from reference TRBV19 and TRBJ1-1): DGGITQSPKYLFRKEGQNVTLSCEQNLNHDAMYWYRQDPGQGLRLIYYSQIVNDFQKGDIAEGYSVSREKKESFPLTVTSAQKNPTAFYLCASSILVGAGYTEAFFGQGTRLTVV.

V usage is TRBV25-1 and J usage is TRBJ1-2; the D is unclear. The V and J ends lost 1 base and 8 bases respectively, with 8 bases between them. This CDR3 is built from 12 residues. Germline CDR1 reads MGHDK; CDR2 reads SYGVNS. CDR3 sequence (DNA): TGTGCCAGCAGTGAATGGATGGGCGGCTACACCTTC. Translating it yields CASSEWMGGYTF.

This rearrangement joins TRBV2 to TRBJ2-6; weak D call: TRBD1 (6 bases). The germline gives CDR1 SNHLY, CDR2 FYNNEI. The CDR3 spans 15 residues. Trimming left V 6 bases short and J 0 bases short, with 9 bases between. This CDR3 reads CASREDSSGANVLTF. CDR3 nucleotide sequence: TGTGCCAGCAGAGAGGACAGCTCTGGGGCCAACGTCCTGACTTTC.

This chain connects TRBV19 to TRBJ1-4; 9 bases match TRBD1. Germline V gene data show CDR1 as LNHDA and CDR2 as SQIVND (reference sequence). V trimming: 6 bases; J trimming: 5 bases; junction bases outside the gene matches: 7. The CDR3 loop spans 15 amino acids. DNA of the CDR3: TGTGCCAGTAGCCCCTTAGGACAGGGGAATGAAAAACTGTTTTTT. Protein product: CASSPLGQGNEKLFF.

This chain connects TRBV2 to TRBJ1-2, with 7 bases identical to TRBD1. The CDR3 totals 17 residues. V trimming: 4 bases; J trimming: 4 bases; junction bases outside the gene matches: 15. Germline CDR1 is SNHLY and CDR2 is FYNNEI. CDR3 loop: CASSVSQPGTAFYGYTF. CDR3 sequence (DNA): TGTGCCAGCAGTGTGTCGCAACCCGGGACAGCATTCTATGGCTACACCTTC.

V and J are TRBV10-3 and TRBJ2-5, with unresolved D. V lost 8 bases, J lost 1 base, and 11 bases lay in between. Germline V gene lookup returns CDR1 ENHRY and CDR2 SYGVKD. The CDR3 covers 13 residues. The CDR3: CAISLNSQETQYF. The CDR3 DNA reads TGTGCCATCTCCCTGAACAGCCAAGAGACCCAGTACTTC.

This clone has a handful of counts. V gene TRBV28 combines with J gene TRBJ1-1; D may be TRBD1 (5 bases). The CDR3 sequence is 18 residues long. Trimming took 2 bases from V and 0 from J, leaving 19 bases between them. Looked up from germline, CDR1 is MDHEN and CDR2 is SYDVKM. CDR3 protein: CASSLRHRTSWMNTEAFF. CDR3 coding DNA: TGTGCCAGCAGTTTACGTCACCGGACAAGTTGGATGAACACTGAAGCTTTCTTT.

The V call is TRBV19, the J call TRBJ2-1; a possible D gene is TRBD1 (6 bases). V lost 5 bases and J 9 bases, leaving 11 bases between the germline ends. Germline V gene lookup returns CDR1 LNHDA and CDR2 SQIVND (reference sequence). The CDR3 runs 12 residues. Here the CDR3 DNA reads TGTGCCAGTAGTCCAGGGGCGGGTGAGCAGTTCTTC. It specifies CASSPGAGEQFF.

The DNA for the CDR3 is TGTGCCAGCAGTAAACTTGTTCCCCCTGAAGCTTTCTTT. It specifies CASSKLVPPEAFF. This chain connects TRBV6-5 to TRBJ1-1; D ambiguous. Trimming removed 5 bases at V and 6 bases at J, with 13 bases between. The germline CDR1 and CDR2 sequences are MNHEY and SVGAGI. The CDR3 is made up of 13 amino acids.

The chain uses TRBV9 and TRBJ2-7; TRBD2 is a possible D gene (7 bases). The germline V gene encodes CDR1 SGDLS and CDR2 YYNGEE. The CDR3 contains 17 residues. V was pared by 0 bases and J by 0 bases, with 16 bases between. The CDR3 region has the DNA TGTGCCAGCAGCGTAGCTGGCGGGGGCAGGTTCTCCTACGAGCAGTACTTC. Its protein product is CASSVAGGGRFSYEQYF. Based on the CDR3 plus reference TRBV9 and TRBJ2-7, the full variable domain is DSGVTQTPKHLITATGQRVTLRCSPRSGDLSVYWYQQSLDQGLQFLIQYYNGEERAKGNILERFSAQQFPDLHSELNLSSLELGDSALYFCASSVAGGGRFSYEQYFGPGTRLTVT.

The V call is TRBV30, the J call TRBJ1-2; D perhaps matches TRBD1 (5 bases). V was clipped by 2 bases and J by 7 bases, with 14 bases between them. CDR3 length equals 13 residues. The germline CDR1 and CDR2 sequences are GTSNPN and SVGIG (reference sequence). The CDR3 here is CAWSRSGRGGYTF. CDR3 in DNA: TGTGCCTGGAGTCGGTCGGGGAGGGGTGGCTACACCTTC.

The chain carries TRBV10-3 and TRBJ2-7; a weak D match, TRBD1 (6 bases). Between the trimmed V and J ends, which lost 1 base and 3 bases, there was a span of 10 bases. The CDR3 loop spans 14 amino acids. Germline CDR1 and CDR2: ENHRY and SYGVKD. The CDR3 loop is CAISELGAYYEQYF. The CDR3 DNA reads TGTGCCATCAGTGAGTTGGGGGCCTACTACGAGCAGTACTTC.

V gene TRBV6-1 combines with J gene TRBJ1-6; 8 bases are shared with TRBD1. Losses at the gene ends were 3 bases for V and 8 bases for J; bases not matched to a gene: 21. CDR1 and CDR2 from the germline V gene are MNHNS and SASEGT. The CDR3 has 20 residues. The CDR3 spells CASSDPPGWTATGVHSPLHF. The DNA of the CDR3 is TGTGCCAGCAGTGATCCCCCAGGTTGGACGGCGACAGGGGTGCATTCACCCCTCCACTTT.

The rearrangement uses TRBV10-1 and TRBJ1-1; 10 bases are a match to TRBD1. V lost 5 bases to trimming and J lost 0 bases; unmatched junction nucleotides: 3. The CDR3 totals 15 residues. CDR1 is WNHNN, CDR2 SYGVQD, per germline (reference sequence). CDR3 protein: CASSRDRGLNTEAFF. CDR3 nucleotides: TGCGCCAGCAGTAGGGACAGGGGCCTGAACACTGAAGCTTTCTTT.